These 13 T cell receptor beta chains originate from one sample sequenced in a study of human T cells and chemical hapten exposure. TCRdb re-called the RACE reads with MiXCR, one entry per CDR3 protein. The repertoire consists of about 380,000 distinct CDR3 sequences, with more than 5% occurring once and the leading ten covering roughly 5.4%. The time point was: patch test 2, 6 weeks after DPC sensitization. Indicated treatment: therapeutic diphenylcyclopropenone sensitization with weekly scalp DPC. The sequences come from whole blood, collected in connection with sensitization to the hapten diphenylcyclopropenone (DPC). These receptors all stem from a young woman with alopecia areata. Some clones in this sample may be carry-over from other donors' samples.

This clonotype was found a few times. This sequence joins TRBV25-1 and TRBJ2-7, with D possibly being TRBD1 or TRBD2 (5 bases each). CDR3 length equals 13 residues. Germline V gives CDR1 MGHDK, CDR2 SYGVNS. Trimming shortened V by 8 bases and J by 1 base, and 12 bases separated the two germline ends. CDR3 sequence (DNA): TGTGCCAGCGAGGGGCTTCGGTCCTACGAGCAGTACTTC. It is translated as CASEGLRSYEQYF.

This chain joins TRBV18 and TRBJ1-1; no clear D. Per germline, CDR1 KGHSH and CDR2 LQKENI. The CDR3 has 14 amino acids. The V end was cut by 3 bases, the J end by 1 base, with 9 bases between. The CDR3 region is CASSPRNQNTEAFF. The DNA for the CDR3 is TGTGCCAGCTCACCGCGGAACCAGAACACTGAAGCTTTCTTT.

The rearrangement uses TRBV12-5 and TRBJ1-2, with 9 bases matching TRBD1. The CDR3 is 15 residues long. V shed 4 bases and J 5 bases; nucleotides not matched to a gene: 8. Germline loops: CDR1 LGHNT, CDR2 FRNRAP. The CDR3 DNA follows: TGTGCTAGTGGTTCAGAGGACAGGGGAGGGTATGGCTACACCTTC. This encodes CASGSEDRGGYGYTF.

The sample holds many counts of this clonotype. The chain is built from TRBV20-1 and TRBJ1-1; the D gene is possibly TRBD1 (5 bases). Germline V gives CDR1 DFQATT, CDR2 SNEGSKA (reference sequence). Trimming took off 4 bases at V and 6 bases at J, with 15 bases between the two ends. The CDR3 sequence is 13 residues long. The CDR3 is CSANLQGLAEAFF. The CDR3 DNA reads TGCAGTGCTAATCTCCAGGGTTTGGCTGAAGCTTTCTTT.

The sample holds many counts of this clonotype. The genes are TRBV27 and TRBJ1-4; TRBD1 is a possible D gene (5 bases). Germline V CDR1 and CDR2: MNHEY, SMNVEV (reference sequence). CDR3 length: 14 residues. V shed 2 bases and J shed 4 bases, with 8 bases lying between them. In nucleotides, the CDR3 is TGTGCCAGCAGTTTACGGGGCTTTAATGAAAAACTGTTTTTT. It specifies CASSLRGFNEKLFF.

In its sample, this clonotype was seen many times. The chain joins TRBV10-3 to TRBJ2-7, with 7 bases aligning to TRBD1. The V gene's germline CDR1 is ENHRY and CDR2 SYGVKD. The CDR3 length is 13 residues. With V trimmed by 4 bases and J by 4 bases, 4 bases remained unmatched. The CDR3 reads CAISGQGSYEQYF. The DNA of the CDR3 is TGTGCCATCAGTGGACAGGGTTCGTACGAGCAGTACTTC.

The chain carries TRBV6-5 and TRBJ2-1; D tentatively fits TRBD1 or TRBD2 (5 bases each). The germline CDR1 and CDR2 sequences are MNHEY and SVGAGI. The CDR3 sequence is 16 residues long. V lost 6 bases and J lost 0, with 15 bases in between. CDR3 nucleotides: TGTGCCAGCAGCCTCGAGGGGCGTAGCTCCTACAATGAGCAGTTCTTC. Amino acids: CASSLEGRSSYNEQFF.

This clonotype occurred a few times. This chain links TRBV2 with TRBJ1-5, with 7 bases lining up with TRBD1. The CDR3 is made up of 14 amino acids. With V trimmed by 5 bases and J by 7 bases, 8 bases remained unmatched. CDR1 is SNHLY and CDR2 is FYNNEI in the germline V gene. The CDR3 DNA sequence: TGTGCCAGCAGTAGGACAGGAGCACGACAGCCCCAGCATTTT. This encodes CASSRTGARQPQHF.

The rearrangement joins TRBV6-5 to TRBJ1-2, with 7 bases aligning to TRBD1. Per germline, CDR1 MNHEY and CDR2 SVGAGI. This CDR3 is 14 amino acids long. V lost 0 bases and J lost 2; bases outside the gene matches: 0. CDR3 nucleotides: TGTGCCAGCAGTTACTCGACAGGGAACTATGGCTACACCTTC. Translated: CASSYSTGNYGYTF.

This clonotype was seen ten or more times. The chain couples TRBV4-3 to TRBJ1-6, with D uncertain. Per germline, CDR1 LGHNA and CDR2 YSLEER. Deletions cut 0 bases from V and 7 bases from J, with 10 bases between. The CDR3 consists of 15 residues. The CDR3 here is CASSQDLAGNSPLHF. CDR3 coding DNA: TGCGCCAGCAGCCAAGATCTGGCGGGGAATTCACCCCTCCACTTT.

This chain joins TRBV25-1 and TRBJ2-2, with D tentatively TRBD2 (6 bases). This CDR3 region has 16 residues. Germline loops: CDR1 MGHDK, CDR2 SYGVNS. V lost 1 base and J 5 bases, leaving 14 bases between the germline ends. The CDR3 nucleotides read TGTGCCAGCAGTGAATTAACCGGGACTGAAACCGGGGAGCTGTTTTTT. This translates into CASSELTGTETGELFF. Filled out from reference TRBV25-1 and TRBJ2-2, the complete variable domain reads EADIYQTPRYLVIGTGKKITLECSQTMGHDKMYWYQQDPGMELHLIHYSYGVNSTEKGDLSSESTVSRIRTEHFPLTLESARPSHTSQYLCASSELTGTETGELFFGEGSRLTVL.

This clonotype has just a few counts. The V call is TRBV3-1, the J call TRBJ1-1; D gene uncertain. The CDR3 is 14 residues long. Germline lookup yields CDR1 LGHDT and CDR2 YNNKEL (reference sequence). Trimming shortened V by 1 base and J by 4 bases, and 10 bases separated the two germline ends. Here the CDR3 DNA reads TGTGCCAGCAGCCAAGCGGGATTGGGCACTGAAGCTTTCTTT. Protein: CASSQAGLGTEAFF.

The rearrangement joins TRBV7-2 to TRBJ2-3; D is undetermined. Trimming removed 5 bases at V and 1 base at J, with 7 bases between. The CDR3 is 13 residues long. Germline CDR1 reads SGHTA; CDR2 reads FQGNSA. The CDR3 sequence is CASSTRGTDTQYF. The CDR3 DNA follows: TGTGCCAGCAGCACCCGGGGCACAGATACGCAGTATTTT.